What follows is one T cell receptor (beta chain) and its context. The antigen it binds to is not known. At one end, the junction sequence differs from germline, possibly due to a read error. The roughly 39 donors, aged about 6 to 100 years, were systemically healthy Caucasian individuals from Russia. Around 9.9 milliliters of peripheral blood were collected from each donor into EDTA-treated Vacutainer tubes. Ficoll-Paque density-gradient centrifugation was used to isolate PBMCs, with at least 7 million per sample. Trizol reagent was used to extract total RNA from PBMCs, with at least 5.5 micrograms per sample. Naive CD45RAhigh/CD27high T cell percentages were measured by flow cytometry on a PBMC aliquot from every donor. As encoded in the germline V gene, CDR1 is SGHTA while CDR2 is FQGNSA. Counted from cysteine to phenylalanine, this CDR3 has 15 amino acids. CDR3 DNA only is kept here, 45 bases in frame from base 1.

Libraries came from 5' RACE. The listed sequencing device is Illumina HiSeq 2500. The second PCR ran for roughly 7 to 12 cycles and used a J-beta primer mix along with a sample-barcoded 5' primer. A unique molecular identifier was introduced onto each TCR beta cDNA molecule by a template-switch 5' adaptor carrying 12 random nucleotides. At least 2.5 million CDR3-containing paired-end reads were obtained from each sample. First-strand cDNA was synthesized from all RNA with the Mint cDNA synthesis kit, primed by a TRBC-specific oligonucleotide. After uracil-DNA glycosylase treatment, a first 18-cycle PCR used universal primers M1SS and BC2_uni_R on all cDNA. As for how the authors treated the data: For normalization, 1 million high-quality reads, each with a distinct molecular identifier, were randomly selected from each sample. Reads with shared molecular identifiers were discarded instead of being binned into consensus sequences. MiTCR, run with a Q25 quality threshold and the strictest error-elimination algorithm, handled CDR3 identification, clonotype clustering and error correction. Lower-bound total TCR beta diversity was estimated with a nonparametric unseen species model using Euler transformation. In-frame beta chains were kept once TCRdb had trimmed the public reads at Q25 with fastp and called clones with MiXCR. Identical CDR3 proteins give one entry, which carries the most common genes and DNA. TCRdb, not the original authors, processed these V and J calls. This sample has 1.5 million to 2 million distinct CDR3 sequences in its table, and around 35% of those were observed once. The top ten clonotypes cover roughly 10% of the sample.

These data come from a study of blood T cells in healthy people across ages (dated by TCRdb to the mid-2010s). As for the study more broadly: Template switching captured roughly one uniquely barcoded TCR beta cDNA molecule per two T cells in model experiments. To track age-related changes in TCR beta repertoire diversity, the study relied on deep sequencing normalized with unique cDNA molecular identifiers. The donors were divided into four age groups: young (average 16 years), middle-aged (about 41), aged (approximately 62) and long-lived (roughly 82). To avoid experimental bias, donors of different ages were randomly spread across the sequencing lanes. For two donors (one aged 18 to 29 and one aged 80 or older), the study analyzed two additional independent replicas of 1 million unique cDNA reads from the same blood draw. Results and caveats for the whole study, not just this receptor: The long-lived group showed more naive CD4+ T cells, fewer expanded clones and increased TCR diversity than the aged group, suggesting age selection. Estimates of total diversity from one million sequenced T cells were regarded as lower bounds and underestimates. Because the CMV infection status of the donors was unknown, age-related changes in expanded clonotypes may potentially have been confounded. Because profiling used bulk unsorted PBMCs, naive and antigen-experienced compartments could not be compared conclusively. Observed TCR beta diversity correlated strongly with the percentage of naive T cells measured by flow cytometry. As age increased, observed TCR beta diversity per million T cells dropped in a roughly linear way, and a significant reduction was already evident by age 40.

Sequenced sample: blood. Rearrangement joined TRBV7-2 to TRBJ1-1, and TRBD1 matches 9 of the central bases. The source is a woman in her twenties or thirties in good health. The DNA reads TGTGCCAGCAGCTTAGAAGGGACAGGGTGCACTGGAGCTTTCTTT. Its protein is CASSLEGTGCTGAFF.